This T cell receptor (beta chain) was documented in a study of T cells in localized non-small cell lung cancer. Whole-study results and caveats: Sequencing was limited to one tumor region, leaving the possibility of heterogeneity open. Those with higher blood T cell density had longer overall survival.

Worth noting for this clone: Its antigen is unknown.

The CDR3 is 15 amino acids. Germline CDR1 MDHEN, CDR2 SYDVKM. Trimming stripped 1 base from V and 2 bases from J, with 9 bases between. This table comes from immunoSEQ multiplex PCR, and its TCRdb copy is limited to in-frame clones, with some not included. This table holds more than 25,000 clones, 88% found once. The receptor's source is a female donor over 55 with stage III squamous cell lung carcinoma. This rearrangement joins TRBV28 to TRBJ1-3, with D maybe TRBD1 (5 bases). This specimen was peripheral blood, taken before any cancer treatment. The DNA for the CDR3 is TGTGCCAGCAGTTTATATAGGGGCGCTGGAAACACCATATATTTT. Encoded protein: CASSLYRGAGNTIYF.